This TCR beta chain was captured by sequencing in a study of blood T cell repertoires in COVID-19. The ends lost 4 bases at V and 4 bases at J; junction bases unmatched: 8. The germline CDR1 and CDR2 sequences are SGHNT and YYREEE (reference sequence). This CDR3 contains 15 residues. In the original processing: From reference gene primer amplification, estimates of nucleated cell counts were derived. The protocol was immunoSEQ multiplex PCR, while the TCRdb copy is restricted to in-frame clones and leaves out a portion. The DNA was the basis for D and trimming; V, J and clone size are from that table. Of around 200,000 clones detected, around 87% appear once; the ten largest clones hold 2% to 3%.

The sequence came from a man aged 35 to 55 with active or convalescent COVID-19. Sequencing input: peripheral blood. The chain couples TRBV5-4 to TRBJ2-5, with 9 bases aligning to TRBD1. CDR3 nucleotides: TGTGCCAGCAGCAACGCCGGGACAGGGACAGAGACCCAGTACTTC. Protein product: CASSNAGTGTETQYF.